The sequence of this TCR beta chain was determined in a study of OX40 agonist ivuxolimab in advanced cancers. Across the study: Ivuxolimab is an agonistic anti-OX40 (CD134) antibody, and patients were treated with it. It was permissible to have had prior anti-PD-1, anti-PD-L1 or anti-CTLA-4 therapy, and around 40% had some. Study results and limitations: Not determined was the antigen specificity of the expanded peripheral T cells. At 0.1 to 3.0 mg/kg and by week 6, clonal expansion occurred in CD4+ and CD8+ blood T cells.

The CDR3 contains 15 residues. Trimming took 2 bases from V and 7 from J; bases not matched to a gene: 9. Germline CDR1 reads GTSNPN; CDR2 reads SVGIG (reference sequence). On this clone: The antigen remains undetermined.

The method was immunoSEQ multiplex PCR; TCRdb's version includes in-frame clones alone and lacks a portion of them. The repertoire holds some 65,000 clones, with around 87% as singletons. The sample in question was CD4+ or CD8+ T cells sorted from blood, obtained in a trial of the OX40 agonist ivuxolimab. This sequence joins TRBV30 and TRBJ1-5; 9 nucleotides agree with TRBD1. This clonotype originated in an adult with an advanced solid tumor such as melanoma, head and neck, liver or kidney cancer. This CDR3 reads CAWSPGTGTGQPQHF. The CDR3 DNA reads TGTGCCTGGAGTCCCGGGACAGGGACCGGGCAGCCCCAGCATTTT.